This T cell receptor (beta chain) was identified during a study of spatial heterogeneity in lung cancer. Study information: Unique TCR and UMI combinations averaged more than ten appearances each in raw reads.

By proportion, this clonotype is medium-sized. Being off target in a library aimed at alpha chains, this beta chain has a size of little meaning. The presence of a unique molecular identifier marked each TCR cDNA molecule. One entry per CDR3 protein results from TCRdb running MiXCR on the 5' RACE reads. This table has about 3,300 distinct CDR3 sequences, 2.5% to 4% appearing once. The CDR3 covers 13 residues. V was trimmed by 5 bases and J by 1 base, leaving 7 bases between them. Per germline, CDR1 KGHDR and CDR2 SFDVKD. Time point defined: sample taken at primary tumor resection. The approximately 78 donors had untreated early-stage non-small cell lung cancer. Unsorted tumor, nontumor lung tissue or cryopreserved PBMC supplied the whole RNA.

The genes are TRBV24-1 and TRBJ2-5; D might be TRBD2 (5 bases). This TCR came from a human donor with early-stage non-small cell lung cancer. The source was lung tissue, collected at surgery. The CDR3 nucleotides are TGTGCCACCAGTGTTGGGAGCCAAGAGACCCAGTACTTC. This gives the protein CATSVGSQETQYF.